This TCR beta chain was found in a study of patients with pleural tuberculosis. This clonotype has ten or more counts. TCRdb re-analysed the reads in MiXCR, keeping a single row per CDR3 protein. The sample includes under 30,000 distinct CDR3 sequences, 15% to 20% of them seen just once. This TCR was recovered from a human donor with pleural tuberculosis. The source material was peripheral blood.

The DNA for the CDR3 is TGCGCCAGCAGCTTCACTAGCGGGGGGGCCTGGGATGAGCAGTTCTTC. It is translated as CASSFTSGGAWDEQFF. The gene calls are TRBV5-1 and TRBJ2-1, with TRBD2 matching over 13 bases. There are 16 residues in the CDR3. The V gene's germline CDR1 is SGHRS and CDR2 YFSETQ. The J segment lost 8 bases and the V segment lost 2 bases, leaving 7 bases of the junction unmatched.